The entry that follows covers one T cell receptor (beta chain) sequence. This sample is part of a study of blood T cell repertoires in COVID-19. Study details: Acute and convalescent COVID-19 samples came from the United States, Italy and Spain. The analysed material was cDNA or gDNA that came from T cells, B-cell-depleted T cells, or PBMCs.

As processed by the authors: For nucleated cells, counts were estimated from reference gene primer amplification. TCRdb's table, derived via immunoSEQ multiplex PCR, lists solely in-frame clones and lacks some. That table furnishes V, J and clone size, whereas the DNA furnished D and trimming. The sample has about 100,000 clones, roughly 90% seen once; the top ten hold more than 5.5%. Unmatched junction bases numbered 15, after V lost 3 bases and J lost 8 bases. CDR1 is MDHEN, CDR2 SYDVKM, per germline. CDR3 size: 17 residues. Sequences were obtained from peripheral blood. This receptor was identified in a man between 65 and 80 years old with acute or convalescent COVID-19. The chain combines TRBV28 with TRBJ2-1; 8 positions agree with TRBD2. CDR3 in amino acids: CASSFAGTRGGRDEQFF. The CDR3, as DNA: TGTGCCAGCAGTTTCGCCGGGACTAGGGGGGGTAGGGATGAGCAGTTCTTC.